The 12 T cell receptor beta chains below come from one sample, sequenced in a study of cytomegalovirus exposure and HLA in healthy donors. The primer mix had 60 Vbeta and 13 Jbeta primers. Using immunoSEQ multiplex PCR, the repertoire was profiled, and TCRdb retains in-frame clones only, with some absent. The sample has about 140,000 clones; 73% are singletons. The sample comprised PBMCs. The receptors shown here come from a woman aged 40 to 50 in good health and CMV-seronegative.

CDR3 residues: CASREGARGYTF. CDR3 coding DNA: TGTGCCAGCAGGGAGGGGGCGCGTGGCTACACCTTC. The chain recombines TRBV6-5 with TRBJ1-2, with 7 nucleotides matching TRBD1. The CDR3 sequence is 12 residues long. Looked up from germline, CDR1 is MNHEY and CDR2 is SVGAGI. Trimming cost V 6 bases and J 7 bases; bases outside gene matches: 5.

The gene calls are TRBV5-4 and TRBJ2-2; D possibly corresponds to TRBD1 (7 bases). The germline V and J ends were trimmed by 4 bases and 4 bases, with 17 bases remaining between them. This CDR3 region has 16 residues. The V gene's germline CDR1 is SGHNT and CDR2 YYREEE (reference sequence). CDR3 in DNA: TGTGCCAGCAGCCCGGGGGACAGCGGAATCACCGGGGAGCTGTTTTTT. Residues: CASSPGDSGITGELFF. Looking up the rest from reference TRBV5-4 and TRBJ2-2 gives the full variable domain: ETGVTQSPTHLIKTRGQQVTLRCSSQSGHNTVSWYQQALGQGPQFIFQYYREEENGRGNFPPRFSGLQFPNYSSELNVNALELDDSALYLCASSPGDSGITGELFFGEGSRLTVL.

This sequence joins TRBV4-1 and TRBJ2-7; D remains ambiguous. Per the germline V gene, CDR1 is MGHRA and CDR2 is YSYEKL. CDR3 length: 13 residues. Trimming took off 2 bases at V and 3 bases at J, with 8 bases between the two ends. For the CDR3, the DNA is TGCGCCAGCAGCCAATTCCAGAACTACGAGCAGTACTTC. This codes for CASSQFQNYEQYF.

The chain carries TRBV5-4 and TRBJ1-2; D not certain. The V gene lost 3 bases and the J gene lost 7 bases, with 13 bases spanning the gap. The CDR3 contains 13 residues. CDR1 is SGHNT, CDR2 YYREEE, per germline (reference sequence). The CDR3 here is CASSSGLSGGYTF. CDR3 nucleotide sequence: TGTGCCAGCAGCTCTGGCCTGTCTGGTGGCTACACCTTC. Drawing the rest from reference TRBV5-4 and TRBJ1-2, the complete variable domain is ETGVTQSPTHLIKTRGQQVTLRCSSQSGHNTVSWYQQALGQGPQFIFQYYREEENGRGNFPPRFSGLQFPNYSSELNVNALELDDSALYLCASSSGLSGGYTFGSGTRLTVV.

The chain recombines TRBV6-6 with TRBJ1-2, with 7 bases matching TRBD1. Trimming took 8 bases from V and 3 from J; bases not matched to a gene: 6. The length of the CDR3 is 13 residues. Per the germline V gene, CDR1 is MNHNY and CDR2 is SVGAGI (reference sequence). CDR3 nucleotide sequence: TGTGCCAGCGCAGGGGGTAAAGACTATGGCTACACCTTC. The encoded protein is CASAGGKDYGYTF.

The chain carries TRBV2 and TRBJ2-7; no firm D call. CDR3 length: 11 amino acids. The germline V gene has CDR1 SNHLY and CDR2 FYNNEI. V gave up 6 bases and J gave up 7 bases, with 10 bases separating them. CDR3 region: CASSELREQYF. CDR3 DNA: TGTGCCAGCAGCGAACTGCGAGAGCAGTACTTC.

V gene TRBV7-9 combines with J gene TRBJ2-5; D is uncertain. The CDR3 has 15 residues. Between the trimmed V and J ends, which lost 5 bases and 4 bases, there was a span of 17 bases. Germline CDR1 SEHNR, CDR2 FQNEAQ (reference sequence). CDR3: CASSGYFGGSETQYF. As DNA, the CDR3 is TGTGCCAGCAGCGGTTACTTTGGCGGTTCAGAGACCCAGTACTTC. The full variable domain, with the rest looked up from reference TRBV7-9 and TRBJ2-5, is DTGVSQNPRHKITKRGQNVTFRCDPISEHNRLYWYRQTLGQGPEFLTYFQNEAQLEKSRLLSDRFSAERPKGSFSTLEIQRTEQGDSAMYLCASSGYFGGSETQYFGPGTRLLVL.

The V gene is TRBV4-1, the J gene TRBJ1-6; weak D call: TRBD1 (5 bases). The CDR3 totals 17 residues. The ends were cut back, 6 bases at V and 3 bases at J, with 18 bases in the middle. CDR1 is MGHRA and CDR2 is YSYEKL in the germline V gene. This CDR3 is CASRELKGPLYNSPLHF. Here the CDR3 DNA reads TGCGCCAGCAGGGAACTTAAGGGGCCCCTCTATAATTCACCCCTCCACTTT.

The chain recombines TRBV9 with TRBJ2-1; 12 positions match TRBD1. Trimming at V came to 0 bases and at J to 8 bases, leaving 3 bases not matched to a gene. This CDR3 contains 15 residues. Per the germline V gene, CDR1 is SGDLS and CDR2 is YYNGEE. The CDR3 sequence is CASSVGDRGLHEQFF. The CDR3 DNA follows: TGTGCCAGCAGCGTAGGGGACAGGGGGCTACATGAGCAGTTCTTC.

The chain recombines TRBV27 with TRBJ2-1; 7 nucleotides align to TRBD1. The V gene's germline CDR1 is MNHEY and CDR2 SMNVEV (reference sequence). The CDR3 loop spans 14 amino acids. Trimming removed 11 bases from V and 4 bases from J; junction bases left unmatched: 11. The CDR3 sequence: CAGLDRDRYNEQFF. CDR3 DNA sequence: TGTGCCGGTCTAGATCGGGACAGATACAATGAGCAGTTCTTC.

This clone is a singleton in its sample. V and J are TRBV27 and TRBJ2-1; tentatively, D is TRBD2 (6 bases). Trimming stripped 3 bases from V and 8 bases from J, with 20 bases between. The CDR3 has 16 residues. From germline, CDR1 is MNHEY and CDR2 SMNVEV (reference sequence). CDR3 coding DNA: TGTGCCAGCAGTTTTTTGGCGGAGGGTCCTCCGCATGAGCAGTTCTTC. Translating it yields CASSFLAEGPPHEQFF.

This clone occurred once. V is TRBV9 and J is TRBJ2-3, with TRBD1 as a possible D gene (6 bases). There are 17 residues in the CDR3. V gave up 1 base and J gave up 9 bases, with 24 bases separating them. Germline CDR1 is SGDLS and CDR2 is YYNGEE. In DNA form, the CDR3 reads TGTGCCAGCAGCGTAACGACCGCGCCAGGGACATCCCACACGCAGTATTTT. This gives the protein CASSVTTAPGTSHTQYF.